The clone carrying this T cell receptor beta chain was detected ten times or more. This sample was included in a study of prognosis after radiotherapy for stage I lung cancer. Study-wide background: April 2018 to January 2019 saw enrollment of stage I non-small cell lung cancer patients. Delivery of radiotherapy was by SBRT in 3 to 5 fractions at a biologically effective dose of at least 100 Gy.

Each of two time points yielded six milliliters of peripheral venous blood. The CDR3 is 16 residues long. CDR1 is LNHDA, CDR2 SQIVND, per germline (reference sequence). Losses at the gene ends were 2 bases for V and 7 bases for J; bases not matched to a gene: 9. The TCR beta CDR3 region was amplified from genomic DNA, with two rounds of multiplex PCR being used for the amplification. For every TRBV and TRBJ gene, a specific primer was used in first-round PCR. TCRdb recomputed calls from the multiplex PCR reads with MiXCR, one row per CDR3 protein. The table lists around 30,000 distinct CDR3 sequences, more than 25% of them singletons.

The genes are TRBV19 and TRBJ2-1; 9 bases are shared with TRBD1. This clonotype originated in a donor of 50 years or more with non-small cell lung cancer. The starting material was PBMCs, obtained before or after stereotactic body radiation therapy (not recorded which). CDR3 loop: CASSIRPGQGRNEQFF. In DNA form, the CDR3 reads TGTGCCAGTAGTATAAGACCGGGACAGGGCAGGAATGAGCAGTTCTTC.